A selection of T cell receptor beta chains follows, all from one sample in a study of blood T cell repertoires in COVID-19. Here immunoSEQ multiplex PCR was the method, and the copy in TCRdb shows in-frame clones only, minus some. The profile covers around 50,000 clones, with more than 75% appearing a single time and about 15% taken by the ten largest. Sequencing was carried out using peripheral blood. These receptors all come from a man in his fifties or sixties with active or convalescent COVID-19. CDR3s include the opening cysteine and the closing phenylalanine or tryptophan.

v_call: TRBV7-9
cdr3_aa: CASSLSRLSGANVLTF

v_call: TRBV29-1
cdr3_aa: CSGTPGLSYNEQFF

v_call: TRBV28
cdr3_aa: CASSTTGATNEKLFF

v_call: TRBV27
cdr3_aa: CASSLVRGMGYTF

v_call: TRBV5-1
cdr3_aa: CASSRDFLLATNEKLFF

v_call: TRBV15
cdr3_aa: CATSRDGNSNQPQHF

v_call: TRBV5-1
cdr3_aa: CASSLGTSSQETQYF

v_call: TRBV5-1
cdr3_aa: CASSPLRARETQYF

v_call: TRBV18
cdr3_aa: CASSPTRDRDQPQHF

v_call: TRBV11-2
cdr3_aa: CASRIKLAGVNEQYF

v_call: TRBV27
cdr3_aa: CASSTQAGVSNQPQHF

v_call: TRBV10-2
cdr3_aa: CASNDRGLDEQFF

v_call: TRBV5-5
cdr3_aa: CASSSWPAGQPQHF

v_call: TRBV2
cdr3_aa: CASSSDSNEKLFF

v_call: TRBV4-2
cdr3_aa: CASSQGASGIQETQYF

v_call: TRBV7-2
cdr3_aa: CASSSRQASNEKLFF

v_call: TRBV7-3
cdr3_aa: CASSPQGPDTQYF

v_call: TRBV9
cdr3_aa: CASSVVAGGPTDTQYF

v_call: TRBV12-3/TRBV12-4
cdr3_aa: CASSTQSGNTIYF

v_call: TRBV30
cdr3_aa: CALYRVGTEAFF

v_call: TRBV6-5
cdr3_aa: CASRLGVEADTQYF

v_call: TRBV28
cdr3_aa: CATYYGGYFTGELFF

v_call: TRBV24-1
cdr3_aa: CATSDPGTGNTGELFF

v_call: TRBV11-3
cdr3_aa: CASSSSGAYNEQFF

v_call: TRBV3-1/TRBV3-2
cdr3_aa: CASSHRDRGDKLFF

v_call: TRBV5-4
cdr3_aa: CASSYTLLGGRTDTQYF

v_call: TRBV7-2
cdr3_aa: CASSLASSRGGRFF

v_call: TRBV30
cdr3_aa: CAWSGQLGTRTDTQYF